This TCR beta chain was recovered during a study of T cell responses to AZD1222 COVID-19 vaccine. This table comes from immunoSEQ multiplex PCR, and its TCRdb copy is limited to in-frame clones, with some not included. The data show about 73,000 clones, about 91% seen once. About this clone: The antigen is unknown.

Findings of the study overall: Clonal diversity may have been underestimated in mostly white British donors.

The CDR3 length is 14 residues. V was shortened by 4 bases and J by 2 bases, with 13 bases between the two germline ends. Germline values: CDR1 SGHRS, CDR2 YFSETQ. The chain has TRBV5-1 and TRBJ2-7, with D perhaps TRBD1 (5 bases). The sequencing here drew on peripheral blood, taken on day 0 of AZD1222 vaccination. The receptor comes from an adult in good health. CDR3 in DNA: TGCGCCAGCAGCATCCCCGACAGAGCCTACGAGCAGTACTTC. Amino acids: CASSIPDRAYEQYF.